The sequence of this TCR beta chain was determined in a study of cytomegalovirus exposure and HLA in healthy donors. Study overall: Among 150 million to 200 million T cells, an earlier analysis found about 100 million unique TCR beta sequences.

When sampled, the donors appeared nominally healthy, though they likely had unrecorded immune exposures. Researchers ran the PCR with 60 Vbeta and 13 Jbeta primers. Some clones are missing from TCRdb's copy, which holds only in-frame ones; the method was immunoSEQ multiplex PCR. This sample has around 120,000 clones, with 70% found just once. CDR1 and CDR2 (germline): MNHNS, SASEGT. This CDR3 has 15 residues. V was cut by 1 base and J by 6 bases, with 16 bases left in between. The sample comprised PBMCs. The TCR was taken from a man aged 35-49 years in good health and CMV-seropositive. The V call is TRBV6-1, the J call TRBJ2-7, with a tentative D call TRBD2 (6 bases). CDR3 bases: TGTGCCAGCAGTGAAGGTCGACGGGAGTTGGGCGAGCAGTACTTC. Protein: CASSEGRRELGEQYF.